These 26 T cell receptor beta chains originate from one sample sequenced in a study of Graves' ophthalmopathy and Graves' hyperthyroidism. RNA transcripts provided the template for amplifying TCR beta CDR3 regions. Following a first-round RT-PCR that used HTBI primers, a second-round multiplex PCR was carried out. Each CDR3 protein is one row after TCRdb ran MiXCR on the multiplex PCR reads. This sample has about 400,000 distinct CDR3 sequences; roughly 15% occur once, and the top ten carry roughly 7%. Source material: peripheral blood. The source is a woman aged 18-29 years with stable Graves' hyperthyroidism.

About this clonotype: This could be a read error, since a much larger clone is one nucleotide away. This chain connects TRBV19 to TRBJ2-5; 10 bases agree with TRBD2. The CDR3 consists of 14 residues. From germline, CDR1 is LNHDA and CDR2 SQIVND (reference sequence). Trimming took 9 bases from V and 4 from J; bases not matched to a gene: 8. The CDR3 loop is CASPPGLAPETQYF. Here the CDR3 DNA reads TGTGCCAGCCCCCCGGGACTAGCGCCAGAGACCCAGTACTTC. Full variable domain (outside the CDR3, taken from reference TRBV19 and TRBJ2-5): DGGITQSPKYLFRKEGQNVTLSCEQNLNHDAMYWYRQDPGQGLRLIYYSQIVNDFQKGDIAEGYSVSREKKESFPLTVTSAQKNPTAFYLCASPPGLAPETQYFGPGTRLLVL.

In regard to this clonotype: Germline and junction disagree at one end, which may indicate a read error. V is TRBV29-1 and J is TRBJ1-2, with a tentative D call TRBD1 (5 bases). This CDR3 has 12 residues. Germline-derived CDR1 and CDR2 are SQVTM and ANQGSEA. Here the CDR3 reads CSVEVLTRGYSF. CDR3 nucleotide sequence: TGCAGCGTTGAGGTACTGACGAGGGGCTACAGCTTC. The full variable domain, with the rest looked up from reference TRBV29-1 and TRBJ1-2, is SAVISQKPSRDICQRGTSLTIQCQVDSQVTMMFWYRQQPGQSLTLIATANQGSEATYESGFVIDKFPISRPNLTFSTLTVSNMSPEDSSIYLCSVEVLTRGYSFGSGTRLTVV.

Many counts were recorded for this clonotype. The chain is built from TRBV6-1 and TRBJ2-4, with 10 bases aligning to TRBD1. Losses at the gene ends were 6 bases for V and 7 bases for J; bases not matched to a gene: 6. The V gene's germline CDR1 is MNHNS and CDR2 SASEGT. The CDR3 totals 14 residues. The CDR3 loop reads CASRPGTGENIQYF. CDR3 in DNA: TGTGCCAGCAGGCCCGGGACAGGGGAGAACATTCAGTACTTC.

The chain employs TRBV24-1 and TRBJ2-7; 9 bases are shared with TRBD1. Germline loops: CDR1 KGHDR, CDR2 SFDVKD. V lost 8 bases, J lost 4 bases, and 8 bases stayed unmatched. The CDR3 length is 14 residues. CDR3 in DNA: TGTGCCACCATTGCGGGACAGGGCGTTTACGAGCAGTACGTC. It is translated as CATIAGQGVYEQYV.

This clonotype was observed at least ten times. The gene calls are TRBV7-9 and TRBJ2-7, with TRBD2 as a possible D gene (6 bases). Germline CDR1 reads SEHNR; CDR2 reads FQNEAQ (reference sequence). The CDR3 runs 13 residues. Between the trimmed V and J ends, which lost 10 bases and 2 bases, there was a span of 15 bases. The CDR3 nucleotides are TGTGCCACCTGGGAGGCCGCCACCTACGAGCAGTACTTC. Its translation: CATWEAATYEQYF.

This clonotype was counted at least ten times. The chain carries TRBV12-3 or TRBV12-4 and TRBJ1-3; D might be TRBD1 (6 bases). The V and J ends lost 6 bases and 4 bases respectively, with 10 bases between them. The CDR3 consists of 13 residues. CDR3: CASSTDRGNTIYF. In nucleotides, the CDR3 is TGTGCCAGCAGCACGGACAGAGGAAACACCATATATTTT.

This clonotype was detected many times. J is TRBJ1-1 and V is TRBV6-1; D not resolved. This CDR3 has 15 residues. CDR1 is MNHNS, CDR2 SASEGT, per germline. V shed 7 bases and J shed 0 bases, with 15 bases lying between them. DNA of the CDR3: TGTGCCAGCACGACGGCGAGGCTCATGAACACTGAAGCTTTCTTT. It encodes CASTTARLMNTEAFF.

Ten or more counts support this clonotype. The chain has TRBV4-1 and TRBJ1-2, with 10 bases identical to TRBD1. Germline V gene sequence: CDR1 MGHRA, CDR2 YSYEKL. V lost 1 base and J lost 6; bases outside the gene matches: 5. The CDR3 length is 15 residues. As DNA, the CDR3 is TGCGCCAGCAGCCAAGGGGGGACAGGGGCGAATGGCTACACCTTC. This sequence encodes CASSQGGTGANGYTF.

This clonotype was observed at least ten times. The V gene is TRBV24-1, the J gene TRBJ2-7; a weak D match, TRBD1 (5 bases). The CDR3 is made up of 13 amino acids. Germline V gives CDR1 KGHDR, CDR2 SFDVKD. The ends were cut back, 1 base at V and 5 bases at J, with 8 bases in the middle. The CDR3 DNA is TGTGCCACCAGTGATTTTAGGGGCCACGAGCAGTACTTC. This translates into CATSDFRGHEQYF.

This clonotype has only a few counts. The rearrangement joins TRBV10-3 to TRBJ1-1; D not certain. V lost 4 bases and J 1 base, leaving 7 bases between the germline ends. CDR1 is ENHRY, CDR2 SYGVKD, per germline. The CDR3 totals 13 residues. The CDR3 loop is CAISGLANTEAFF. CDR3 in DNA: TGTGCCATCAGTGGTCTGGCGAACACTGAAGCTTTCTTT.

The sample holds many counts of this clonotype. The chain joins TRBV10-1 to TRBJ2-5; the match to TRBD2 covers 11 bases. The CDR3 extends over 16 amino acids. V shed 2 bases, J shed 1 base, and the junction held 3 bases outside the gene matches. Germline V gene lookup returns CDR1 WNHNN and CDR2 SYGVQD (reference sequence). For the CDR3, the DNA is TGCGCCAGCAGTGAGAGTCTAGCGGGGGGCCAAGAGACCCAGTACTTC. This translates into CASSESLAGGQETQYF.

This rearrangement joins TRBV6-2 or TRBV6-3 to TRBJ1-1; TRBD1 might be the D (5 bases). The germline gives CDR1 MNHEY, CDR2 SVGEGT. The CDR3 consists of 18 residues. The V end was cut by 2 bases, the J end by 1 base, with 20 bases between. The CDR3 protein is CASSYTRTSGIENTEAFF. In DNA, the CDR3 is TGTGCCAGCAGTTACACCAGGACATCGGGTATAGAGAACACTGAAGCTTTCTTT.

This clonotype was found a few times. The CDR3 region is CASSFRTGGNEKLFF. CDR3 coding DNA: TGTGCCAGCAGCTTCAGGACAGGGGGGAATGAAAAACTGTTTTTT. The J gene is TRBJ1-4, the V gene TRBV9; 10 bases fit TRBD1. The CDR3 has 15 residues. From germline, CDR1 is SGDLS and CDR2 YYNGEE. The V segment lost 4 bases and the J segment 5 bases; nucleotides outside the gene matches: 5.

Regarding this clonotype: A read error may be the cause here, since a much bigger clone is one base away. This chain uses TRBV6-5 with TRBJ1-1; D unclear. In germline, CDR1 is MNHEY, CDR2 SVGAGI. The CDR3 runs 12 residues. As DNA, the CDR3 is TGTGCCAGCAGTTACGTTGCCCTCGAAGCTTGCTTT. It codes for CASSYVALEACF.

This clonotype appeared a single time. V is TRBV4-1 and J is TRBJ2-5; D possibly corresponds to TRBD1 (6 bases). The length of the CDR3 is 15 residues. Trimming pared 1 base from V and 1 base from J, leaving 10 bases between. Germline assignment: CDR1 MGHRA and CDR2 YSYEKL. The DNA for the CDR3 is TGCGCCAGCAGCCAAGTTACAGGGCGCCAAGAGACCCAGTACTTC. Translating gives CASSQVTGRQETQYF.

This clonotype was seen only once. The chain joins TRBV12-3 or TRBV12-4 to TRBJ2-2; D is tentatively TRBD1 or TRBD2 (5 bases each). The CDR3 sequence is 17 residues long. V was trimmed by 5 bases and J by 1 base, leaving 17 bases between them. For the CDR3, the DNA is TGTGCCAGCAGTCCCTATCCGGGACGGCAGAACACCGGGGAGCTGTTTTTT. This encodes CASSPYPGRQNTGELFF.

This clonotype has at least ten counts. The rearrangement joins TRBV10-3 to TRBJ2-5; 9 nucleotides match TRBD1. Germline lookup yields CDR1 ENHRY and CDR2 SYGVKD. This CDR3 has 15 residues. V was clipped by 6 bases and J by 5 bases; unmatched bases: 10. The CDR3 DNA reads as TGTGCCATCAGCGATAGACAGGGGGGTTTCGAGACCCAGTACTTC. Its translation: CAISDRQGGFETQYF.

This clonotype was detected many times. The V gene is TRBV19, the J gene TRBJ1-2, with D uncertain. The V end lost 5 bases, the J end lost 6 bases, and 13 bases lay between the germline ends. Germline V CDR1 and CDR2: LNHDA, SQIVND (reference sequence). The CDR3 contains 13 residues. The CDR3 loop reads CASSFLQNDGYTF. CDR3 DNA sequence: TGTGCCAGTAGTTTTCTCCAAAACGATGGCTACACCTTC. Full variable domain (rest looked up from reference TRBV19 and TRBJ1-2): DGGITQSPKYLFRKEGQNVTLSCEQNLNHDAMYWYRQDPGQGLRLIYYSQIVNDFQKGDIAEGYSVSREKKESFPLTVTSAQKNPTAFYLCASSFLQNDGYTFGSGTRLTVV.

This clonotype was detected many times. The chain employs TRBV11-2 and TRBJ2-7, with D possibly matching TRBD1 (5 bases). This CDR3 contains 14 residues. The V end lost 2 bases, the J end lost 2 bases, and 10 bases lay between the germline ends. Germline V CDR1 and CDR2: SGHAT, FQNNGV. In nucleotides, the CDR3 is TGTGCCAGCAGCTTACAAACAGGACCCTACGAGCAGTACTTC. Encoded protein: CASSLQTGPYEQYF.

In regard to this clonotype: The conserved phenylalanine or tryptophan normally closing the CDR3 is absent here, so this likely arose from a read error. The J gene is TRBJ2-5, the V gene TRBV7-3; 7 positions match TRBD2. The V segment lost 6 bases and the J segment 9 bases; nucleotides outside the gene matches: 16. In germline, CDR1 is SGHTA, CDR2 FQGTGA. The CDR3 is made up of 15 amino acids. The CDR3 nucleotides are TGTGCCAGCAGTTCTGGACTAGGAGGTCGTGAGTCCCAGTACTAC. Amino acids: CASSSGLGGRESQYY.

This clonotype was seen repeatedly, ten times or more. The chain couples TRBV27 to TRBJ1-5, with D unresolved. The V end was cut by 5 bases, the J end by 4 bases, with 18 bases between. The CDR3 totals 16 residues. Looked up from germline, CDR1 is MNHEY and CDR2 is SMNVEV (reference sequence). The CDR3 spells CASSPRLDGKNQPQHF. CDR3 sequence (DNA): TGTGCCAGCAGTCCTCGCCTGGACGGCAAAAATCAGCCCCAGCATTTT.

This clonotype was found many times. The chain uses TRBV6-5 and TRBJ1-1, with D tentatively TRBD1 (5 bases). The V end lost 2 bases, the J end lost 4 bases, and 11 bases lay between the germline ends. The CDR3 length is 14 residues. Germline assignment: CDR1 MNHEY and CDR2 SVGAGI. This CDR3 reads CASSYGGTVTEAFF. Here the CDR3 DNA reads TGTGCCAGCAGTTACGGGGGGACGGTCACTGAAGCTTTCTTT.

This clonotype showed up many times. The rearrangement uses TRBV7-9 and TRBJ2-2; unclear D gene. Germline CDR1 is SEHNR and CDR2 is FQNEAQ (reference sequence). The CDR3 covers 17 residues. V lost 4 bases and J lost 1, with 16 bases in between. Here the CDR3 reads CASSSTLLVRNTGELFF. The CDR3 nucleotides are TGTGCCAGCAGCTCGACCTTATTGGTACGGAACACCGGGGAGCTGTTTTTT.

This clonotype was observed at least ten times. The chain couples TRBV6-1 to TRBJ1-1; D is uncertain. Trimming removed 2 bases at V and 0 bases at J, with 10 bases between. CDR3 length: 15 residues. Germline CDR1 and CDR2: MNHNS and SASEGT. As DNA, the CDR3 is TGTGCCAGCAGTGAACTACAGTCTTTGAACACTGAAGCTTTCTTT. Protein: CASSELQSLNTEAFF.

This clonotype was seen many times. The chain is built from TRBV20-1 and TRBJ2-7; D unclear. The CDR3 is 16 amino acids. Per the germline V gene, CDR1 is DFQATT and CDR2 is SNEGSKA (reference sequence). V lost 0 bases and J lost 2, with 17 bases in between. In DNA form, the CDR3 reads TGCAGTGCTAGAGATCGCTCCCAAGTTGGAACCTACGAGCAGTACTTC. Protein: CSARDRSQVGTYEQYF.

The CDR3 DNA is TGTGCCAGTAGTAAGAACCGGCCAAATGTAGAGGGGACCCAGTACTTC. It translates to CASSKNRPNVEGTQYF. The V call is TRBV19, the J call TRBJ2-5, with a tentative D call TRBD2 (5 bases). The CDR3 totals 16 residues. CDR1 is LNHDA and CDR2 is SQIVND in the germline V gene (reference sequence). V gave up 4 bases and J gave up 7 bases, with 22 bases separating them.